These T cell receptor beta chains were read from a single sample in a study of technical replicates of blood from several donors. Here immunoSEQ multiplex PCR was the method, and the copy in TCRdb shows in-frame clones only, minus some. The table includes about 58,000 clones, 91% detected once. The source material was PBMCs. These receptors were obtained from a human donor in good health. Some clones in this sample may be carry-over from other donors' samples. CDR3s include the opening cysteine and the closing phenylalanine or tryptophan.

v_gene: TRBV5-6
j_gene: TRBJ1-5
CDR3aa: CASSFQSDQPQHF

v_gene: TRBV4-3
j_gene: TRBJ2-1
CDR3aa: CASSQGAASYNEQFF

v_gene: TRBV30
j_gene: TRBJ2-7
CDR3aa: CAWSVELGFEQYF

v_gene: TRBV2
j_gene: TRBJ2-2
CDR3aa: CASSEPGQGLTGELFF

v_gene: TRBV7-8
j_gene: TRBJ1-1
CDR3aa: CASNRIQGNTEAFF

v_gene: TRBV19
j_gene: TRBJ1-2
CDR3aa: CASTSTVYGYTF

v_gene: TRBV18
j_gene: TRBJ1-5
CDR3aa: CASSPQGDQPQHF

v_gene: TRBV4-3
j_gene: TRBJ2-7
CDR3aa: CASSQSGLVAEQYF

v_gene: TRBV27
j_gene: TRBJ1-5
CDR3aa: CASRSRTGVNQPQHF

v_gene: TRBV4-2
j_gene: TRBJ2-7
CDR3aa: CASSQDSGRAVEQYF

v_gene: TRBV4-3
j_gene: TRBJ2-1
CDR3aa: CASSRAGGLVGEQFF

v_gene: TRBV11-2
j_gene: TRBJ2-1
CDR3aa: CASSLDRLAGGLF

v_gene: TRBV5-4
j_gene: TRBJ1-3
CDR3aa: CASSDRFSGNTIYF

v_gene: TRBV18
j_gene: TRBJ2-7
CDR3aa: CASSFYAQGNEQYF

v_gene: TRBV19
j_gene: TRBJ1-2
CDR3aa: CASSYGTAPWGYTF

v_gene: TRBV7-2
j_gene: TRBJ2-7
CDR3aa: CASSPGIQSPYEQYF

v_gene: TRBV21-1
j_gene: TRBJ2-7
CDR3aa: CASKKQRGQRSEQYF

v_gene: TRBV7-2
j_gene: TRBJ2-5
CDR3aa: CASNLRGAGRETQYF

v_gene: TRBV2
j_gene: TRBJ1-3
CDR3aa: CASSNPGQGGNTIYF

v_gene: TRBV7-9
j_gene: TRBJ2-5
CDR3aa: CASSFPGLETQYF

v_gene: TRBV21-1
j_gene: TRBJ1-3
CDR3aa: CASRFTNHKPPGNTIYF

v_gene: TRBV4-1
j_gene: TRBJ1-6
CDR3aa: CASSQKQGLYNSPLHF

v_gene: TRBV5-6
j_gene: TRBJ1-5
CDR3aa: CASSLQGTVNSNQPQHF

v_gene: TRBV9
j_gene: TRBJ2-7
CDR3aa: CASSVEGDRGYEQYF

v_gene: TRBV2
j_gene: TRBJ2-7
CDR3aa: CASSIDRNRYEQYF

v_gene: TRBV7-8
j_gene: TRBJ1-1
CDR3aa: CASSLGTGGGTEAFF

v_gene: TRBV5-1
j_gene: TRBJ1-4
CDR3aa: CASSLAGTATNEKLFF

v_gene: TRBV27
j_gene: TRBJ2-7
CDR3aa: CASRVGFGSSYEQYF

v_gene: TRBV30
j_gene: TRBJ1-2
CDR3aa: CAWSRQGMGGYTF

v_gene: TRBV29-1
j_gene: TRBJ2-7
CDR3aa: CSVEARQAEQYF

v_gene: TRBV27
j_gene: TRBJ2-2
CDR3aa: CASSLIGTGLNTGELFF

v_gene: TRBV7-2
j_gene: TRBJ2-5
CDR3aa: CASSLATRALGLETQYF

v_gene: TRBV4-3
j_gene: TRBJ2-7
CDR3aa: CASSQDSGGGYEQYF

v_gene: TRBV6-5
j_gene: TRBJ1-3
CDR3aa: CASSPRAGRGNTIYF

v_gene: TRBV6-6
j_gene: TRBJ2-4
CDR3aa: CASSPRGGRENIQYF

v_gene: TRBV4-1
j_gene: TRBJ1-2
CDR3aa: CASSQDQGTYGYTF

v_gene: TRBV10-3
j_gene: TRBJ2-3
CDR3aa: CAISPNRGSTDTQYF

v_gene: TRBV5-4
j_gene: TRBJ1-6
CDR3aa: CASSSDRGIIHF

v_gene: TRBV13
j_gene: TRBJ2-6
CDR3aa: CASSLVTGPQSGANVLTF

v_gene: TRBV7-6
j_gene: TRBJ2-7
CDR3aa: CASSPSPSYEQYF

v_gene: TRBV5-4
j_gene: TRBJ2-5
CDR3aa: CASSGTSGWAETQYF

v_gene: TRBV12-5
j_gene: TRBJ2-2
CDR3aa: CASGLNPGGLGGELFF

v_gene: TRBV19
j_gene: TRBJ2-1
CDR3aa: CASTDSGTSMRNEQFF

v_gene: TRBV6-1
j_gene: TRBJ2-3
CDR3aa: CASSQGGFQVREARTDTQYF